One sample yielded the 8 T cell receptor beta chains listed below, sequenced in a study of shared clonotypes between healthy human individuals. Some clones are missing from TCRdb's copy, which holds only in-frame ones; the method was immunoSEQ multiplex PCR. Here the sample spans some 1,900,000 clones, approximately 94% being singletons. Selected positively for CCR7 and CD45RO-negative, naive CD8 cells excluded terminally differentiated effector memory CD45RA+ cells. The specimen was naive CD8+ T cells sorted from blood. The source of these receptors is a man in his late teens or twenties in good health.

The chain carries TRBV6-6 and TRBJ2-7; D call uncertain. Trimming pared 2 bases from V and 3 bases from J, leaving 11 bases between. There are 14 residues in the CDR3. Germline assignment: CDR1 MNHNY and CDR2 SVGAGI (reference sequence). This chain's CDR3 is CASSYLYPDYEQYF. In DNA form, the CDR3 reads TGTGCCAGCAGTTACCTCTACCCCGACTACGAGCAGTACTTC.

This chain uses TRBV27 with TRBJ1-4; weak D call: TRBD1 (5 bases). CDR1 and CDR2 from the germline V gene are MNHEY and SMNVEV (reference sequence). V was cut by 0 bases and J by 4 bases, with 9 bases left in between. The CDR3 extends over 15 amino acids. The CDR3, as DNA: TGTGCCAGCAGTTTATCCCCGGGGGTTAATGAAAAACTGTTTTTT. This gives the protein CASSLSPGVNEKLFF.

The V call is TRBV5-1, the J call TRBJ2-1; 9 bases are a match to TRBD1. V lost 5 bases to trimming and J lost 6 bases; unmatched junction nucleotides: 12. Germline CDR1 SGHRS, CDR2 YFSETQ. The CDR3 runs to 16 residues. The chain's CDR3 is CASRETGTGIGNEQFF. CDR3 coding DNA: TGCGCCAGCAGGGAGACCGGGACAGGGATAGGCAATGAGCAGTTCTTC. Together with reference TRBV5-1 and TRBJ2-1, the CDR3 gives the full variable domain: KAGVTQTPRYLIKTRGQQVTLSCSPISGHRSVSWYQQTPGQGLQFLFEYFSETQRNKGNFPGRFSGRQFSNSRSEMNVSTLELGDSALYLCASRETGTGIGNEQFFGPGTRLTVL.

This sequence joins TRBV6-1 and TRBJ2-7, with TRBD1 matching over 10 bases. Per germline, CDR1 MNHNS and CDR2 SASEGT. CDR3 length: 16 amino acids. The J segment lost 7 bases and the V segment lost 2 bases, leaving 11 bases of the junction unmatched. CDR3 DNA sequence: TGTGCCAGCAGTGAACGTCCGGGACAGGGGAATGAAGAGCAGTACTTC. This sequence encodes CASSERPGQGNEEQYF.

The rearrangement uses TRBV30 and TRBJ2-3; D is ambiguous. V lost 0 bases and J 3 bases, leaving 13 bases between the germline ends. The CDR3 is 15 amino acids. Germline CDR1 reads GTSNPN; CDR2 reads SVGIG (reference sequence). The CDR3 region is CAWSVNPTSTDTQYF. CDR3 DNA sequence: TGTGCCTGGAGTGTAAACCCGACTTCAACAGATACGCAGTATTTT.

This sequence joins TRBV4-1 and TRBJ1-1; D is undetermined. Germline assignment: CDR1 MGHRA and CDR2 YSYEKL. There are 15 residues in the CDR3. With 0 bases removed from V and 7 bases from J, the gap between germline ends came to 15 bases. CDR3 nucleotide sequence: TGCGCCAGCAGCCAAGATCGTGGACTCGGGGTTGAAGCTTTCTTT. Amino acid sequence: CASSQDRGLGVEAFF.

The chain employs TRBV13 and TRBJ2-3, with a possible D match to TRBD2 (6 bases). Trimming left V 7 bases short and J 0 bases short, with 14 bases between. Germline lookup yields CDR1 PRHDT and CDR2 FYEKMQ (reference sequence). The CDR3 is made up of 15 amino acids. Here the CDR3 reads CASTSGGISTDTQYF. DNA of the CDR3: TGTGCCAGCACGTCGGGCGGGATTAGCACAGATACGCAGTATTTT. The variable domain in full, completed from reference TRBV13 and TRBJ2-3, reads AAGVIQSPRHLIKEKRETATLKCYPIPRHDTVYWYQQGPGQDPQFLISFYEKMQSDKGSIPDRFSAQQFSDYHSELNMSSLELGDSALYFCASTSGGISTDTQYFGPGTRLTVL.

The gene calls are TRBV9 and TRBJ2-5, with 7 bases identical to TRBD2. The CDR3 is made up of 14 amino acids. Unmatched junction bases numbered 6, after V lost 2 bases and J lost 5 bases. Germline CDR1 and CDR2: SGDLS and YYNGEE. CDR3 nucleotides: TGTGCCAGCAGCGTCATAGGGGAGGGGGAGACCCAGTACTTC. It yields the protein CASSVIGEGETQYF.